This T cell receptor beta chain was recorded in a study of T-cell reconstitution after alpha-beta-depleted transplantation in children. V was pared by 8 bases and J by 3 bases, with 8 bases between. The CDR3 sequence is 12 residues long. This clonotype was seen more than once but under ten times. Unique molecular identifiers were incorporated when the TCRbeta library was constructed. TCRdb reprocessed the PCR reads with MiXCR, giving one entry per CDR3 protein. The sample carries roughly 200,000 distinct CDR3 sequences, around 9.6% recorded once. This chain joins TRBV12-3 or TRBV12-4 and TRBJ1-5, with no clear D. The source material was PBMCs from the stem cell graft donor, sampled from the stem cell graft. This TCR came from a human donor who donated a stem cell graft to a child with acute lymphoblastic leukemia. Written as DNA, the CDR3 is TGTGCCAGCGTACGGGACAATCAGCCCCAGCATTTT. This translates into CASVRDNQPQHF.